This record concerns one T cell receptor (beta chain) sequence. The antigen is not known. V was clipped by 0 bases and J by 6 bases; unmatched bases: 2. The CDR3 has 13 amino acids. In germline, CDR1 is SGHTA, CDR2 FQGNSA. The sample comes from a study of OX40 agonist ivuxolimab in advanced cancers. Study-wide results and limits: In the 0.1 to 3.0 mg/kg range, CD4+ and CD8+ blood T cells had expanded clonally by week 6.

The repertoire was sequenced with immunoSEQ multiplex PCR; TCRdb's copy has only in-frame clones and lacks some. This table has under 200,000 clones, approximately 94% appearing once. The V call is TRBV7-2, the J call TRBJ2-7; 7 bases are shared with TRBD2. This specimen was CD4+ or CD8+ T cells sorted from blood, taken in a trial of the OX40 agonist ivuxolimab. This receptor was identified in an adult with an advanced solid tumor such as melanoma, head and neck, liver or kidney cancer. CDR3 nucleotide sequence: TGTGCCAGCAGCTTAGCCAGGGAGGGCGAGCAGTACTTC. It translates to CASSLAREGEQYF. Together with reference TRBV7-2 and TRBJ2-7, the CDR3 gives the full variable domain: GAGVSQSPSNKVTEKGKDVELRCDPISGHTALYWYRQSLGQGLEFLIYFQGNSAPDKSGLPSDRFSAERTGGSVSTLTIQRTQQEDSAVYLCASSLAREGEQYFGPGTRLTVT.